This TCR beta chain was sequenced during a study of T cell responses to AZD1222 COVID-19 vaccine (dated by TCRdb to the early 2020s). For context, the study as a whole: AZD1222 recipients with second doses at about 4 weeks or about 12 weeks were pooled, because spike-specific TCR depth and breadth did not differ between schedules. A total of 240 or so trial participants underwent TCR sequencing, of whom under 220 had received two doses of AZD1222 and about 25 had received two doses of the MenACWY control vaccine. Trial participants were enrolled by age into subgroups of 18-55, 56-69 and 70-plus years, and around 140, 26 and 57 TCR-sequenced participants, respectively, were included in these subgroups.

In the case of this clone: Its antigen remains undetermined. Per-base qualities were not stored, and no clone one base away is much larger.

What the time point label conveys for this sample: baseline before first vaccination. Vaccinee samples came from UK trials COV001 and COV002, including a single-blind randomized controlled phase 2/3 trial of AZD1222 (ChAdOx1 nCoV-19) in healthy adults. Trial participant PBMC samples were collected at day 0 and day 28 after the second dose for TCRbeta chain sequencing. The CDR3 starts with the cysteine, ends with the phenylalanine, and has 13 residues. Only the CDR3 DNA is retained, 39 bases long and in frame from the first base. CDR1 and CDR2 were assigned from the germline V gene as KGHSH and LQKENI. Between the V and J ends, shortened by 1 base and 7 bases respectively, the junction contains 10 bases. The CDR3 regions of human TCRbeta chains were analyzed by immunosequencing. The study's own analysis went as follows. TCRs in the repertoires were compared against a reference library of SARS-CoV-2-specific TCRs that had been generated with the MIRA antigen-specificity platform. Breadth was defined as the fraction of unique TCRs that were SARS-CoV-2-associated. Depth was defined as the fraction of total T cells that were SARS-CoV-2-associated. Using the MIRA data, every spike-specific TCR was mapped to the spike region that the TCR reacted to and assigned to either a CD4 or a CD8 class. Log10-transformed breadth and depth values were compared by one-way ANOVA with Sidak's multiple comparisons tests. The immuneACCESS repertoire file appears here via TCRdb, limited to in-frame rearrangements. These files lack a portion of the clones; in checked studies, under half of the deficit traces to unresolved V genes, and the cause of the others is not known. The V and J calls and clone size are taken from that table; D and trimming were inferred from the DNA. The sample includes over 120,000 clones, with 92% observed a single time. Of the sample, approximately 5.4% falls within the top ten clones.

Results and caveats for the whole study, not just this receptor: The 56-69-year group was small, and its depth increase did not reach significance, likely because of low power. A significant rise in spike-specific TCR breadth and depth was observed after two AZD1222 doses relative to day 0 and relative to MenACWY recipients. Vaccine-associated CD4 TCRs spanned the whole spike protein, with dominant responses in regions 160-218 and 743-854. Conclusions about previously exposed vaccinees are limited, since just a handful of AZD1222 recipients were seropositive for SARS-CoV-2 at baseline. Reportedly, almost half of the unique spike-specific TCRs recognized epitopes lying outside the regions that are mutated in the B.1.351 and B.1.1.7 variants. Because no day 14 peak-response samples were available, repertoires were characterized only after the peak T cell response. Participants were mostly white British and included more females than males, and it was suggested by the authors that clonal diversity may have been underestimated.

Here the chain combines TRBV18 and TRBJ1-2; the D gene is not confidently resolved. Sequenced material: peripheral blood, taken on day 0 of AZD1222 vaccination. The sequence came from an adult in good health. The nucleotide sequence reads as follows: TGTGCCAGCTCACCACTCAGTCTCTCTGGCTACACCTTC. Translated, it reads CASSPLSLSGYTF. This CDR3, with the reference TRBV18 and TRBJ1-2 proteins standing in past its ends, gives the full variable domain NAGVMQNPRHLVRRRGQEARLRCSPMKGHSHVYWYRQLPEEGLKFMVYLQKENIIDESGMPKERFSAEFPKEGPSILRIQQVVRGDSAAYFCASSPLSLSGYTFGSGTRLTVV.